One TCR beta chain is described in this entry. Measured with immunoSEQ multiplex PCR; TCRdb has only the in-frame clones, and not every one. The sample contains some 260,000 clones, approximately 85% of which appear only once. The data stem from a study of blood T cell repertoires in COVID-19. There are 15 residues in the CDR3. V was clipped by 1 base and J by 4 bases, with 13 bases between them. Germline V gene data show CDR1 as SGHTA and CDR2 as FQGNSA. The chain links TRBV7-2 to TRBJ1-2; unclear D gene. Sample: peripheral blood. This receptor was identified in a human donor in a cohort sampled during active COVID-19. The CDR3 is CASSLDPPRIYGYTF. The CDR3 DNA reads TGTGCCAGCAGCTTAGATCCTCCGAGAATCTATGGCTACACCTTC.